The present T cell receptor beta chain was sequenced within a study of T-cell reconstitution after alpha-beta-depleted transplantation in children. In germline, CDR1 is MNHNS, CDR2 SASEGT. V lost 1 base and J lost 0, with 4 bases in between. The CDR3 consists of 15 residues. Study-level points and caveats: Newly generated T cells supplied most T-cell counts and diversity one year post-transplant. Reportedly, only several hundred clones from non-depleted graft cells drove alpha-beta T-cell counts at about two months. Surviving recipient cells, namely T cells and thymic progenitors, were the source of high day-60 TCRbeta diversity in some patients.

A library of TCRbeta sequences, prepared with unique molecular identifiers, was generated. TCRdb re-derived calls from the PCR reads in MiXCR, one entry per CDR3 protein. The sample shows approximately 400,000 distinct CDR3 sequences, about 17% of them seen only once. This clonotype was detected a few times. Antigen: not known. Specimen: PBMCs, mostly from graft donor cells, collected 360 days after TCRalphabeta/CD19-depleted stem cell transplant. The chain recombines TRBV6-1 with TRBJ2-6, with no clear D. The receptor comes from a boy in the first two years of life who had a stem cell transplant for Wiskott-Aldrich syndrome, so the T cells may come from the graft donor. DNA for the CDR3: TGTGCCAGCAGTGAAGGGACCTCTGGGGCCAACGTCCTGACTTTC. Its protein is CASSEGTSGANVLTF.